Listed here are 8 T cell receptor beta chains from one sample, sequenced in a study of cytomegalovirus exposure and HLA in healthy donors (dated by TCRdb to the late 2010s). Libraries were constructed by the immunoSEQ multiplex PCR assay. In TCRdb, the immuneACCESS table is reduced to in-frame sequences with V and J assigned. These tables do not hold every clone; where another copy was compared, an unresolved V gene accounts for under half, and the others remain unexplained. The sample yields 70,000 to 75,000 clones; over 85% were counted once. Of the sample, about 1.5% is held by the ten largest clones. Sequencing was done on a sample of PBMCs. Receptors were obtained from a man between 18 and 29 years old in good health and CMV-seropositive.

The J gene is TRBJ2-1, the V gene TRBV15; 7 bases match TRBD2. The germline gives CDR1 LNHNV, CDR2 YYDKDF (reference sequence). Trimming took 1 base from V and 10 from J; bases not matched to a gene: 13. This CDR3 is 16 amino acids long. The CDR3 spells CATSRVKLGGEDEQFF. The DNA for the CDR3 is TGTGCCACCAGCAGAGTAAAATTGGGAGGGGAGGACGAGCAGTTCTTC.

The V gene is TRBV27, the J gene TRBJ2-1, with 12 bases lining up with TRBD2. Germline V CDR1 and CDR2: MNHEY, SMNVEV (reference sequence). V trimming: 6 bases; J trimming: 10 bases; junction bases outside the gene matches: 13. This CDR3 has 16 amino acids. The CDR3 nucleotides read TGTGCCAGCAGGGCGGCGACTAGCGGGGGTCCCAGGGAGCAGTTCTTC. This translates into CASRAATSGGPREQFF.

V usage is TRBV7-2 and J usage is TRBJ2-2, with D hard to call. Germline CDR1 is SGHTA and CDR2 is FQGNSA. This CDR3 is 17 amino acids long. The V end lost 1 base, the J end lost 3 bases, and 15 bases lay between the germline ends. CDR3 region: CASSLGAQSLHTGELFF. DNA for the CDR3: TGTGCCAGCAGCTTAGGGGCCCAATCCCTGCACACCGGGGAGCTGTTTTTT.

The chain combines TRBV7-6 with TRBJ2-3; TRBD1 matches 8 bases. The CDR3 runs to 17 residues. V was clipped by 5 bases and J by 4 bases; unmatched bases: 14. Germline V lookup: CDR1 SGHVS, CDR2 FNYEAQ. The CDR3 protein is CASSPTPPGQGPDTQYF. Here the CDR3 DNA reads TGTGCCAGCAGCCCCACCCCTCCCGGACAGGGCCCAGATACGCAGTATTTT.

V is TRBV5-1 and J is TRBJ2-7; D call uncertain. Trimming took 1 base from V and 0 from J, leaving 8 bases between them. The CDR3 contains 14 residues. Germline V gives CDR1 SGHRS, CDR2 YFSETQ. The chain's CDR3 is CASSLRPSSYEQYF. The CDR3 DNA reads TGCGCCAGCAGCTTGCGTCCTAGCTCCTACGAGCAGTACTTC.

The V and J genes are TRBV11-2 and TRBJ1-1; D perhaps matches TRBD1 (5 bases). The V end was cut by 3 bases, the J end by 2 bases, with 7 bases between. The CDR3 consists of 13 residues. Per the germline V gene, CDR1 is SGHAT and CDR2 is FQNNGV. The CDR3: CASSFQGNTEAFF. CDR3 nucleotides: TGTGCCAGCAGCTTCCAGGGTAACACTGAAGCTTTCTTT.

V usage is TRBV7-9 and J usage is TRBJ2-5, with 7 bases identical to TRBD1. Per germline, CDR1 SEHNR and CDR2 FQNEAQ (reference sequence). Unmatched junction bases numbered 2, after V lost 3 bases and J lost 10 bases. The CDR3 totals 11 residues. CDR3 amino acids: CASSFTGDQYF. The CDR3 nucleotides are TGTGCCAGCAGCTTTACAGGGGACCAGTACTTC.

The chain employs TRBV7-9 and TRBJ2-3; 9 nucleotides match TRBD2. In germline, CDR1 is SEHNR, CDR2 FQNEAQ (reference sequence). J gave up 8 bases and V 5 bases, and 5 bases lay outside the gene matches. This CDR3 comprises 13 residues. CDR3 residues: CASSPGTSRTQYF. Here the CDR3 DNA reads TGTGCCAGCAGCCCGGGGACTAGCCGTACGCAGTATTTT.